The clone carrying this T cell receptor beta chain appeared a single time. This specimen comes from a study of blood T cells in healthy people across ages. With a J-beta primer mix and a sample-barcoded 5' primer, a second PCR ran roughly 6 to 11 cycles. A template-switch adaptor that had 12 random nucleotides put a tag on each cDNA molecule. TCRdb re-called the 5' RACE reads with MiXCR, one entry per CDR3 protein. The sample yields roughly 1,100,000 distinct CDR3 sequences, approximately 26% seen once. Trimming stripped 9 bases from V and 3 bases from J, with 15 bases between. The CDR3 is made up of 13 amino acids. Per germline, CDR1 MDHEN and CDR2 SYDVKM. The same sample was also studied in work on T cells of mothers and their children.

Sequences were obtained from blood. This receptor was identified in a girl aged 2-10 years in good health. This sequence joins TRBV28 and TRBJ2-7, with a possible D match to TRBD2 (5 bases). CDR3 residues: CASRGLENYEQYF. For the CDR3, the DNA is TGTGCCAGTCGAGGACTTGAGAACTACGAGCAGTACTTC.